These 8 T cell receptor beta chains came from one sample sequenced in a study of PD-1 blockade in classical Hodgkin lymphoma. TCRdb's copy holds only in-frame clones and misses some; the assay was immunoSEQ multiplex PCR. The profile shows 55,000 to 75,000 clones, around 93% of them singletons. Relapse was seen in all patients after autologous stem cell transplantation, and brentuximab vedotin exposure was variable. The source was peripheral blood mononuclear cells (PBMCs), collected at baseline. Every receptor here comes from a human donor with classical Hodgkin lymphoma.

This clone was detected only once. The rearrangement uses TRBV6-5 and TRBJ2-3, with 7 bases identical to TRBD2. The V gene's germline CDR1 is MNHEY and CDR2 SVGAGI. Unmatched junction bases numbered 0, after V lost 2 bases and J lost 4 bases. The CDR3 loop spans 13 amino acids. This CDR3 reads CASSYGGADTQYF. The CDR3 nucleotides are TGTGCCAGCAGTTACGGGGGGGCAGATACGCAGTATTTT.

V gene TRBV2 combines with J gene TRBJ2-5, with TRBD1 identical over 8 bases. Trimming cost V 2 bases and J 9 bases; bases outside gene matches: 14. This CDR3 comprises 16 residues. Germline lookup yields CDR1 SNHLY and CDR2 FYNNEI. The DNA of the CDR3 is TGTGCCAGCAGTGAATTAACAGGGGGTAGCCGTGCGGCCCAGTACTTC. Amino acid sequence: CASSELTGGSRAAQYF.

In its sample, this clone was seen once. This sequence joins TRBV12-5 and TRBJ1-1, with unresolved D. CDR3 length: 9 residues. CDR1 is LGHNT, CDR2 FRNRAP, per germline. V was pared by 10 bases and J by 10 bases, with 10 bases between. CDR3 in DNA: TGTGCTACTGCTCCGGGAGCTTTCTTT. Its protein is CATAPGAFF. Full variable domain (outside the CDR3, taken from reference TRBV12-5 and TRBJ1-1): DARVTQTPRHKVTEMGQEVTMRCQPILGHNTVFWYRQTMMQGLELLAYFRNRAPLDDSGMPKDRFSAEMPDATLATLKIQPSEPRDSAVYFCATAPGAFFGQGTRLTVV.

Comments on this clone: One end of the junction fails to match germline, which may point to a read error. The genes are TRBV7-3 and TRBJ2-5; no firm D call. CDR1 SGHTA and CDR2 FQGTGA come from the germline V gene. This CDR3 is built from 13 residues. This CDR3 reads CASSLTWVETQYF. The CDR3 coding sequence is TGTGCCAGCAGCCTAACATGGGTAGAGACCCAGTACTTC.

This sequence joins TRBV11-3 and TRBJ2-1, with 10 positions matching TRBD2. There are 18 residues in the CDR3. Germline trimming cut 4 bases from V and 7 bases from J; bases unmatched to any gene: 16. The V gene's germline CDR1 is SGHNT and CDR2 YENEEA. CDR3 region: CASSSTNHPSGSSNEQFF. For the CDR3, the DNA is TGTGCCAGCAGCTCGACAAATCACCCTAGCGGGAGCTCGAATGAGCAGTTCTTC.

On this clone itself: The junction departs from the called germline gene at one end, perhaps through a read error. The rearrangement joins TRBV5-4 to TRBJ2-5; 7 bases map to TRBD2. Germline V CDR1 and CDR2: SGHNT, YYREEE (reference sequence). CDR3 length equals 18 residues. The CDR3 DNA follows: TGTGCCAGCAGCCGGGACTATTTCGGGACTATCCCCCAAGGGACCCAGTACTTC. It codes for CASSRDYFGTIPQGTQYF.

The chain combines TRBV11-2 with TRBJ1-2, with 9 bases that match TRBD1. With V trimmed by 0 bases and J by 2 bases, 7 bases remained unmatched. This CDR3 region has 17 residues. Looked up from germline, CDR1 is SGHAT and CDR2 is FQNNGV. The CDR3 bases are TGTGCCAGCAGCTTAGACCGGGACAGGGTTATCAACTATGGCTACACCTTC. Its protein product is CASSLDRDRVINYGYTF. Supplemented by reference TRBV11-2 and TRBJ1-2, the full variable domain reads EAGVAQSPRYKIIEKRQSVAFWCNPISGHATLYWYQQILGQGPKLLIQFQNNGVVDDSQLPKDRFSAERLKGVDSTLKIQPAKLEDSAVYLCASSLDRDRVINYGYTFGSGTRLTVV.

The chain links TRBV25-1 to TRBJ1-1; D is possibly TRBD1 (6 bases). Trimming removed 3 bases at V and 1 base at J, with 12 bases between. CDR3 size: 15 residues. Germline loops: CDR1 MGHDK, CDR2 SYGVNS. CDR3 sequence reads: CASSDPGQPNTEAFF. CDR3 sequence (DNA): TGTGCCAGCAGTGACCCGGGACAACCGAACACTGAAGCTTTCTTT.